These 21 T cell receptor beta chains were all obtained from the same sample, sequenced in a study of OX40 agonist ivuxolimab in advanced cancers. Clones were sequenced by immunoSEQ multiplex PCR, and TCRdb holds only the in-frame ones, with some missing. The table includes more than 65,000 clones, approximately 92% detected once. The sample in question was CD4+ or CD8+ T cells sorted from blood, obtained in a trial of the OX40 agonist ivuxolimab. These TCRs come from an adult with an advanced solid tumor such as melanoma, head and neck, liver or kidney cancer.

V gene TRBV7-9 combines with J gene TRBJ1-4; 10 positions agree with TRBD1. V was pared by 6 bases and J by 6 bases, with 4 bases of the junction left unmatched. This CDR3 spans 14 amino acids. Germline loops: CDR1 SEHNR, CDR2 FQNEAQ (reference sequence). DNA for the CDR3: TGTGCCAGCAGGGCGGGACAGGGGTATGAAAAACTGTTTTTT. As protein: CASRAGQGYEKLFF.

This clone was counted a single time. This chain joins TRBV7-6 and TRBJ2-5; 14 bases are shared with TRBD2. The germline gives CDR1 SGHVS, CDR2 FNYEAQ. CDR3 length: 15 amino acids. The ends lost 5 bases at V and 3 bases at J; junction bases unmatched: 2. The CDR3 DNA reads as TGTGCCAGCAGCCGACTAGCGGGGGGGAAAGAGACCCAGTACTTC. Protein: CASSRLAGGKETQYF. The full variable domain, rest sourced from reference TRBV7-6 and TRBJ2-5, is GAGVSQSPRYKVTKRGQDVALRCDPISGHVSLYWYRQALGQGPEFLTYFNYEAQQDKSGLPNDRFSAERPEGSISTLTIQRTEQRDSAMYRCASSRLAGGKETQYFGPGTRLLVL.

V and J are TRBV21-1 and TRBJ1-2. TRBV21-1 is termed a pseudogene. The CDR3 is made up of 12 amino acids. CDR3 nucleotide sequence: TGTGCCAGCAGCAAGGAACAAGGGGGCTACACCTTC. Its protein is CASSKEQGGYTF.

The chain has TRBV19 and TRBJ2-7; 11 positions agree with TRBD2. The CDR3 has 16 amino acids. The germline CDR1 and CDR2 sequences are LNHDA and SQIVND (reference sequence). V shed 5 bases and J 2 bases; nucleotides not matched to a gene: 8. The CDR3 region is CASSPQLAGAAYEQYF. The DNA for the CDR3 is TGTGCCAGTAGTCCGCAACTAGCGGGGGCCGCCTACGAGCAGTACTTC.

The rearrangement uses TRBV11-2 and TRBJ2-7; D uncertain. Germline V gives CDR1 SGHAT, CDR2 FQNNGV. V was shortened by 0 bases and J by 2 bases, with 11 bases between the two germline ends. CDR3 length: 15 amino acids. CDR3 coding DNA: TGTGCCAGCAGCTTAGAGGGGTTCAGGACCTACGAGCAGTACTTC. Residues: CASSLEGFRTYEQYF.

The chain uses TRBV7-9 and TRBJ2-7, with a weak D call TRBD2 (6 bases). The CDR3 sequence is 14 residues long. Trimming removed 4 bases at V and 3 bases at J, with 13 bases between. From germline, CDR1 is SEHNR and CDR2 FQNEAQ (reference sequence). This chain's CDR3 is CASSSGGVLYEQYF. For the CDR3, the DNA is TGTGCCAGCAGCTCCGGCGGGGTACTCTACGAGCAGTACTTC.

V is TRBV6-6 and J is TRBJ1-1; TRBD1 might be the D (6 bases). The germline V gene encodes CDR1 MNHNY and CDR2 SVGAGI (reference sequence). Trimming removed 4 bases at V and 5 bases at J, with 14 bases between. CDR3 length: 14 residues. In DNA form, the CDR3 reads TGTGCCAGCAGTTGGACAGCATCGGGGACTGAAGCTTTCTTT. Its translation is CASSWTASGTEAFF.

The V gene is TRBV11-2, the J gene TRBJ2-7; D remains unclear. Germline CDR1 SGHAT, CDR2 FQNNGV. V lost 2 bases, J lost 1 base, and 21 bases lay in between. This CDR3 region has 18 residues. The CDR3 spells CASSLFVTQPEDSYEQYF. As DNA, the CDR3 is TGTGCCAGCAGCTTATTCGTTACTCAGCCCGAAGATTCCTACGAGCAGTACTTC.

This chain connects TRBV7-9 to TRBJ1-5; the D is unclear. The germline V and J ends were trimmed by 3 bases and 3 bases, with 9 bases remaining between them. The germline gives CDR1 SEHNR, CDR2 FQNEAQ (reference sequence). CDR3 length: 14 amino acids. CDR3 region: CASSFGVPNQPQHF. CDR3 nucleotides: TGTGCCAGCAGCTTTGGAGTCCCCAATCAGCCCCAGCATTTT.

V usage is TRBV11-2 and J usage is TRBJ1-2, with a weak D call TRBD1 (6 bases). This CDR3 comprises 14 residues. Germline V CDR1 and CDR2: SGHAT, FQNNGV. V dropped 5 bases and J dropped 4 bases, with 14 bases sitting between them. DNA for the CDR3: TGTGCCAGCAGCCCCGAGGGGGACGGCTATGGCTACACCTTC. Protein product: CASSPEGDGYGYTF.

The rearrangement joins TRBV7-8 to TRBJ1-4; no reliable D call. With 5 bases removed from V and 3 bases from J, the gap between germline ends came to 10 bases. Germline CDR1 reads SGHVS; CDR2 reads FQNEAQ. This CDR3 is 14 amino acids long. The CDR3 region is CASSLQGSNEKLFF. The CDR3 bases are TGTGCCAGCAGCCTCCAAGGGTCTAATGAAAAACTGTTTTTT.

V usage is TRBV4-3 and J usage is TRBJ1-1, with D hard to call. This CDR3 is built from 13 residues. Germline assignment: CDR1 LGHNA and CDR2 YSLEER. The ends were cut back, 3 bases at V and 4 bases at J, with 9 bases in the middle. The CDR3 DNA reads as TGCGCCAGCAGCCAGGGTCTTTTCACTGAAGCTTTCTTT. Its protein product is CASSQGLFTEAFF.

The CDR3 nucleotides are TGTGCCAGCCGGGGGGGCCCCACCGGGGAGCTGTTTTTT. Its translation is CASRGGPTGELFF. The chain uses TRBV9 and TRBJ2-2; 8 bases align to TRBD2. The J segment lost 4 bases and the V segment lost 7 bases, leaving 3 bases of the junction unmatched. Germline lookup yields CDR1 SGDLS and CDR2 YYNGEE. This CDR3 has 13 residues.

The chain recombines TRBV27 with TRBJ2-5; D is uncertain. With 3 bases removed from V and 4 bases from J, the gap between germline ends came to 9 bases. The length of the CDR3 is 13 residues. Germline V CDR1 and CDR2: MNHEY, SMNVEV (reference sequence). CDR3: CASSFLLGETQYF. The CDR3 nucleotides are TGTGCCAGCAGTTTTTTGCTAGGAGAGACCCAGTACTTC.

The chain recombines TRBV4-1 with TRBJ2-1; a possible D gene is TRBD2 (7 bases). The CDR3 is made up of 14 amino acids. V was cut by 3 bases and J by 5 bases, with 11 bases left in between. Germline V lookup: CDR1 MGHRA, CDR2 YSYEKL. The chain's CDR3 is CASSQRGRDNEQFF. The CDR3 bases are TGCGCCAGCAGCCAGCGGGGGCGAGACAATGAGCAGTTCTTC.

The chain joins TRBV15 to TRBJ2-2, with D possibly TRBD2 on 6 matching bases. This CDR3 is built from 15 residues. V was shortened by 3 bases and J by 4 bases, with 12 bases between the two germline ends. Germline V gives CDR1 LNHNV, CDR2 YYDKDF (reference sequence). The CDR3 loop is CATSSRGEFTGELFF. CDR3 coding DNA: TGTGCCACCAGCAGTCGCGGGGAGTTCACCGGGGAGCTGTTTTTT.

The V call is TRBV5-1, the J call TRBJ2-7; TRBD1 matches at 7 bases. Trimming removed 0 bases from V and 3 bases from J; junction bases left unmatched: 3. CDR1 and CDR2 (germline): SGHRS, YFSETQ. The CDR3 covers 14 residues. The CDR3 loop reads CASSLGQGFYEQYF. The CDR3 coding sequence is TGCGCCAGCAGCTTGGGACAGGGTTTCTACGAGCAGTACTTC.

The chain's CDR3 is CASSPGQGGYEQYF. CDR3 sequence (DNA): TGTGCCAGTAGTCCCGGACAGGGGGGCTACGAGCAGTACTTC. The rearrangement uses TRBV19 and TRBJ2-7; 10 bases map to TRBD1. The CDR3 covers 14 residues. The germline V gene encodes CDR1 LNHDA and CDR2 SQIVND (reference sequence). After removal of 5 bases from V and 3 bases from J, the junction contained 4 bases not matched to a gene. The entire variable domain, with the rest obtained from reference TRBV19 and TRBJ2-7, is as follows: DGGITQSPKYLFRKEGQNVTLSCEQNLNHDAMYWYRQDPGQGLRLIYYSQIVNDFQKGDIAEGYSVSREKKESFPLTVTSAQKNPTAFYLCASSPGQGGYEQYFGPGTRLTVT.

The chain employs TRBV2 and TRBJ2-1; TRBD1 aligns across 8 bases. The CDR3 spans 14 residues. V lost 4 bases and J lost 2; bases outside the gene matches: 1. Germline CDR1 SNHLY, CDR2 FYNNEI. The CDR3: CASSVGQAYNEQFF. The CDR3 DNA reads as TGTGCCAGCAGTGTGGGACAGGCCTACAATGAGCAGTTCTTC.

The chain has TRBV27 and TRBJ1-2, with no clear D. The germline V and J ends were trimmed by 0 bases and 0 bases, with 5 bases remaining between them. This CDR3 is 14 amino acids long. CDR1 MNHEY and CDR2 SMNVEV come from the germline V gene (reference sequence). The CDR3 spells CASSLSSANYGYTF. CDR3 DNA sequence: TGTGCCAGCAGTTTATCGAGCGCTAACTATGGCTACACCTTC.

The chain combines TRBV27 with TRBJ2-5; D unresolved. Germline V gives CDR1 MNHEY, CDR2 SMNVEV (reference sequence). CDR3 length equals 13 residues. The V and J ends lost 4 bases and 6 bases respectively, with 12 bases between them. CDR3 nucleotides: TGTGCCAGCAGTTCGTTATTGGAGCAGACCCAGTACTTC. It is translated as CASSSLLEQTQYF.